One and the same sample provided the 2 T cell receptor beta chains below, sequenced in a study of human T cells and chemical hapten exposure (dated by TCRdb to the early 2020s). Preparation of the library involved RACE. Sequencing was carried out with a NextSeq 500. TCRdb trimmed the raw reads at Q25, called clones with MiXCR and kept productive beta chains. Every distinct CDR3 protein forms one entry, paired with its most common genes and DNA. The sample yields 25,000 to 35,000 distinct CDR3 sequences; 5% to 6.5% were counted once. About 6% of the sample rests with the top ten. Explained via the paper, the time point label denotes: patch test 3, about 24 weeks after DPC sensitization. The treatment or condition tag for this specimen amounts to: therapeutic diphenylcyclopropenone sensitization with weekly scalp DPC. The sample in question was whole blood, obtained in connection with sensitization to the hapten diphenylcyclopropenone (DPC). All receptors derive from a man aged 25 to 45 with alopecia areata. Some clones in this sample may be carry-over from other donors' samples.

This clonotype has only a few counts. CDR3 region: CASSSLTREAFF. DNA of the CDR3: TGTGCCAGCAGCTCTCTCACCCGTGAAGCTTTCTTT. J is TRBJ1-1 and V is TRBV7-3; D is uncertain. Germline V gives CDR1 SGHTA, CDR2 FQGTGA. The germline V and J ends were trimmed by 4 bases and 7 bases, with 10 bases remaining between them. The CDR3 covers 12 residues.

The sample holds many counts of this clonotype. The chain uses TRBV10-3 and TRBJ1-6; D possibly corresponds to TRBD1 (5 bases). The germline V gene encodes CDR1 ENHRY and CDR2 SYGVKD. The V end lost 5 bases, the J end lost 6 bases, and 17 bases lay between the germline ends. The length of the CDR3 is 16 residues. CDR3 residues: CAISSGTSSPNSPLHF. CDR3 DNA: TGTGCCATCAGTTCCGGGACTTCTTCGCCTAATTCACCCCTCCACTTT.